Reported below is one T cell receptor beta chain. Antigen: not known. The CDR3 loop spans 11 amino acids. The V end was cut by 7 bases, the J end by 3 bases, with 7 bases between. Germline-derived CDR1 and CDR2 are SQVTM and ANQGSEA. The data derive from a study of OX40 agonist ivuxolimab in advanced cancers. Study-level points and caveats: At 0.1 to 3.0 mg/kg, CD4+ and CD8+ blood T cells expanded clonally by week 6. Certain nonresponders likewise exhibited a low normalized T-cell clonal expansion. More expanded clones were found, on average, in CD8+ than in CD4+ T cells.

Blood specimens came from baseline, cycle 4 day 1, and cycle 7 day 1. The protocol was immunoSEQ multiplex PCR, while the TCRdb copy is restricted to in-frame clones and leaves out a portion. The sample contains 30,000 or so clones, around 76% of which appear only once. V is TRBV29-1 and J is TRBJ1-3; D gene uncertain. This material consisted of CD4+ or CD8+ T cells sorted from blood, taken in a trial of the OX40 agonist ivuxolimab. The clonotype originates from an adult with an advanced solid tumor such as melanoma, head and neck, liver or kidney cancer. The CDR3 nucleotides are TGCAGCGCCCTACTTGGAAACACCATATATTTT. As protein: CSALLGNTIYF.